This TCR beta chain came from a study of T cells in Graves' hyperthyroidism and ophthalmopathy. RNA transcripts provided the source from which TCR beta CDR3 regions were amplified. The TCR CDR3 was amplified in a first-round RT-PCR using the HTBI primer set. TCRdb redid the calling of the multiplex PCR reads with MiXCR, one entry per CDR3 protein. The table has hundreds of thousands of distinct CDR3 sequences, under 25% seen once. V shed 0 bases and J shed 4 bases, with 4 bases lying between them. This CDR3 region has 13 residues. Germline CDR1 is ENHRY and CDR2 is SYGVKD. The sequenced sample was blood. The receptor was isolated from a man aged 30 to 45 with Graves' ophthalmopathy. The chain joins TRBV10-3 to TRBJ1-5; D unresolved. The CDR3 region is CAISESMNQPQHF. The CDR3 coding sequence is TGTGCCATCAGTGAGTCAATGAATCAGCCCCAGCATTTT.